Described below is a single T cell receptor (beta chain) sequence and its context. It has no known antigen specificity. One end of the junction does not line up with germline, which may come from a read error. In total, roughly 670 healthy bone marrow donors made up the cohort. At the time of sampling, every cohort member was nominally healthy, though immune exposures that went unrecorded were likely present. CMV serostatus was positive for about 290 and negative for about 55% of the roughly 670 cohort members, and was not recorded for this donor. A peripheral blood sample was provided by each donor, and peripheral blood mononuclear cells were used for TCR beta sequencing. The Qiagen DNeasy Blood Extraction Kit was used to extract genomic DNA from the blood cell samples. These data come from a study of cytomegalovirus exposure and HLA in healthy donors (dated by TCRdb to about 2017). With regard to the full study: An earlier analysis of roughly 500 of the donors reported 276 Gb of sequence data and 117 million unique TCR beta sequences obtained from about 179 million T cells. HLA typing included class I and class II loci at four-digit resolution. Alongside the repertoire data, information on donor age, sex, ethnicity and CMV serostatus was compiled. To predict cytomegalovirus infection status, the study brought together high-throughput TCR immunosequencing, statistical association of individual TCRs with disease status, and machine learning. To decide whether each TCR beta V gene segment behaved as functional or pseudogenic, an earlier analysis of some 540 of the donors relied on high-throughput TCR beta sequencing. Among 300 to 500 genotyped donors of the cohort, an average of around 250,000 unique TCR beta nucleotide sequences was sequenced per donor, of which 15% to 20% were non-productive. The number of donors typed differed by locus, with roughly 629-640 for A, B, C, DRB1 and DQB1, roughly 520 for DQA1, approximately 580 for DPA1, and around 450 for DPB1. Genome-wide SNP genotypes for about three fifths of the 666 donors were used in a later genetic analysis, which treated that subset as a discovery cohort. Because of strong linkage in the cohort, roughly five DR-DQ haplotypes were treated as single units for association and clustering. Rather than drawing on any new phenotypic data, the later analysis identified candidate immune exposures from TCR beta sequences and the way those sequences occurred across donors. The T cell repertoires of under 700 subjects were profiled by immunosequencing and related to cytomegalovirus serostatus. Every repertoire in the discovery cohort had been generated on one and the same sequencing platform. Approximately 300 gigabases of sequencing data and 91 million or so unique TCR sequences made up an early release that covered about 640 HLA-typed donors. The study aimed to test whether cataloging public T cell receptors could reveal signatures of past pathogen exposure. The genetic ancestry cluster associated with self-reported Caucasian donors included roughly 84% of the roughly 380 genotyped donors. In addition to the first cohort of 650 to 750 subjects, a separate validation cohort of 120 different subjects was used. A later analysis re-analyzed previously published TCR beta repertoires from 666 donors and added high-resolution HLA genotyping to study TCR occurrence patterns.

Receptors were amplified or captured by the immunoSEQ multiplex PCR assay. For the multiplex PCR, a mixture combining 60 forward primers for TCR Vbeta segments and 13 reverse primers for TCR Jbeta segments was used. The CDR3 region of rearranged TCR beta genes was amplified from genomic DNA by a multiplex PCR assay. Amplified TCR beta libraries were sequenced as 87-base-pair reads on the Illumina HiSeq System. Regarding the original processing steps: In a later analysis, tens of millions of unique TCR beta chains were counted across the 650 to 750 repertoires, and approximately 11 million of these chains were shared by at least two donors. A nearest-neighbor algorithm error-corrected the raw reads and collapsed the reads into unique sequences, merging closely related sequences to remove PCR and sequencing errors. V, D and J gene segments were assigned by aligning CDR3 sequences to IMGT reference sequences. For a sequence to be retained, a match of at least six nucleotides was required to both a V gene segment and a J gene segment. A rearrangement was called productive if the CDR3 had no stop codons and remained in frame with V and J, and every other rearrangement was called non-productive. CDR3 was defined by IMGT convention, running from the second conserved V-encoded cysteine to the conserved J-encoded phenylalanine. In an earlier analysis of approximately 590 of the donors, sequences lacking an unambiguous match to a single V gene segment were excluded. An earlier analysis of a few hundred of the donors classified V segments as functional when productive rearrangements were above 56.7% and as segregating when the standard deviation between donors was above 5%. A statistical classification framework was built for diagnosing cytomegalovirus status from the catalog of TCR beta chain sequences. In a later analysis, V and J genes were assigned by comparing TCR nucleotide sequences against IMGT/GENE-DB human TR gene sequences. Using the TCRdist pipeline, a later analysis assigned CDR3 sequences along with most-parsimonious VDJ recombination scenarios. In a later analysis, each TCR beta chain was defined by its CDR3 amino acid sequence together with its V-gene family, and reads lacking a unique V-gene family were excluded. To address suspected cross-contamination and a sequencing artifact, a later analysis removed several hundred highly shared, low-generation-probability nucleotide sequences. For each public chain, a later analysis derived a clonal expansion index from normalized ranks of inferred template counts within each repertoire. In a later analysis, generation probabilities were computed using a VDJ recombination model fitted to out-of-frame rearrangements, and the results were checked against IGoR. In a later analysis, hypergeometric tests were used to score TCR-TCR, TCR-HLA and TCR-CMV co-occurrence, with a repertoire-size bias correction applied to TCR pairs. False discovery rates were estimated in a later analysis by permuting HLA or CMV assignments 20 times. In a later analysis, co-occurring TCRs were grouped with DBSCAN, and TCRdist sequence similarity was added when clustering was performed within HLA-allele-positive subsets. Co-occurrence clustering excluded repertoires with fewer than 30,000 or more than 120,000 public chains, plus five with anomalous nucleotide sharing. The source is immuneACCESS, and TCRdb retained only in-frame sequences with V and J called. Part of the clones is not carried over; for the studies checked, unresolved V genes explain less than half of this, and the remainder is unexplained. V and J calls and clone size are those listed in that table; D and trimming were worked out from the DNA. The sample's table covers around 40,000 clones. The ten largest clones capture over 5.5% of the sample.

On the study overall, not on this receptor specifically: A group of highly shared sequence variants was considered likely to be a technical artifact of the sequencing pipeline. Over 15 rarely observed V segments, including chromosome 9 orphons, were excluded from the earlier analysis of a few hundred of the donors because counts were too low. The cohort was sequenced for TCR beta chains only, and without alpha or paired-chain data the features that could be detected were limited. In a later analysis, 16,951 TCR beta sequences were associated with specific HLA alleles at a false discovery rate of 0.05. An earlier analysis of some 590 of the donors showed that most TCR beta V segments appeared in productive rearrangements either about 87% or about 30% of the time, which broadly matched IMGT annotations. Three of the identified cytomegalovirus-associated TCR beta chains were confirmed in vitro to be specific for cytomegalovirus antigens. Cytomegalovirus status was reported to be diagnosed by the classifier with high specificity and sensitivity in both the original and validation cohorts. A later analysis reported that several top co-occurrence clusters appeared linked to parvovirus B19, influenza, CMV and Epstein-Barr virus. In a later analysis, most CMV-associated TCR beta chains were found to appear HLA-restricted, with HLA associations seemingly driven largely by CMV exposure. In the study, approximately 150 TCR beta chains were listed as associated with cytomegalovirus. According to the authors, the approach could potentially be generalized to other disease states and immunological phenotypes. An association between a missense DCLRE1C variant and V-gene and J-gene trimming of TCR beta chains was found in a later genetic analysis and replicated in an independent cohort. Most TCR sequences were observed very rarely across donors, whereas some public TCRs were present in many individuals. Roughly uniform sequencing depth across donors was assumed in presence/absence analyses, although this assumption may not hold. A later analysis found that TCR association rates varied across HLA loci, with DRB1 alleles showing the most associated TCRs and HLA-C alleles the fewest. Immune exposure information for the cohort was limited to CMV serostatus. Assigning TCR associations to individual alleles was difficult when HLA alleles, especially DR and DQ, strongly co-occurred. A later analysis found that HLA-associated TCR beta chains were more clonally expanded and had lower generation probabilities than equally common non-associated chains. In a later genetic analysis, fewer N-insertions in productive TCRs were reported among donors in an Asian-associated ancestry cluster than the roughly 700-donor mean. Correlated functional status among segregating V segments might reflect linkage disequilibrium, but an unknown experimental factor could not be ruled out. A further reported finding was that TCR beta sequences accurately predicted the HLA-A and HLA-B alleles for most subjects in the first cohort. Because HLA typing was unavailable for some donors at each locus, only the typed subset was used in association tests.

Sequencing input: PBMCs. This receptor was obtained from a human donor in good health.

Read as DNA, the sequence is TGTGCCAGCGCACCAGTCGGTTTGTCACTAAACACTGAAGCTTTCTTT. Translated, it reads CASAPVGLSLNTEAFF. The rearrangement combines TRBV18 with TRBJ1-1; the D gene remains uncertain. Based on the germline V gene, the CDR1 and CDR2 sequences are KGHSH and LQKENI. CDR3 length: 16 amino acids, cysteine to phenylalanine. The read is trimmed to its CDR3 DNA, 48 bases read in frame from base 1.